This passage covers 31 T cell receptor beta chains from one sample sequenced in a study of blood T cell repertoires in COVID-19 (TCRdb year 2020). Library preparation used the immunoSEQ multiplex PCR assay. Here the immuneACCESS table is served through TCRdb, limited to in-frame sequences with V and J called. Missing clones are a known gap in these copies; in checked studies unresolved V genes cover under half, and the rest lacks a known reason. This sample lists about 430,000 clones; about 88% were detected once. In total, the top ten clones hold roughly 1.4% of the sample. Material: PBMCs or T cells enriched from blood (not recorded which). The receptors were gathered from a young woman who had been exposed to COVID-19.

The chain carries TRBV18 and TRBJ1-1; D is unresolved. This CDR3 contains 14 residues. Trimming removed 3 bases from V and 2 bases from J, with 10 bases in between. CDR1 is KGHSH and CDR2 is LQKENI in the germline V gene. CDR3 amino acids: CASSPSQANTEAFF. The CDR3 DNA reads TGTGCCAGCTCACCGTCGCAGGCAAACACTGAAGCTTTCTTT.

The chain joins TRBV27 to TRBJ2-7, with 14 bases identical to TRBD2. Losses at the gene ends were 4 bases for V and 2 bases for J; bases not matched to a gene: 13. The CDR3 totals 19 residues. Germline CDR1 reads MNHEY; CDR2 reads SMNVEV (reference sequence). The CDR3, as DNA: TGTGCCAGCAGTTCGAACCCCGGGACTAGCGGGGGAAATCCCTACGAGCAGTACTTC. Amino acid sequence: CASSSNPGTSGGNPYEQYF.

The chain recombines TRBV19 with TRBJ1-1, with 8 bases lining up with TRBD1. V was pared by 5 bases and J by 4 bases, with 9 bases of the junction left unmatched. Per the germline V gene, CDR1 is LNHDA and CDR2 is SQIVND (reference sequence). This CDR3 comprises 15 residues. CDR3 coding DNA: TGTGCCAGTAGTCCAGGGGGCGTAGGTGGCACTGAAGCTTTCTTT. Translated, it gives CASSPGGVGGTEAFF.

J is TRBJ2-1 and V is TRBV5-4, with TRBD2 matching over 12 bases. This CDR3 contains 19 residues. CDR1 is SGHNT and CDR2 is YYREEE in the germline V gene (reference sequence). V shed 0 bases and J 0 bases; nucleotides not matched to a gene: 7. Here the CDR3 DNA reads TGTGCCAGCAGCTTGGCCAGGAGACTAGCGGGGGCCTCCTACAATGAGCAGTTCTTC. Residues: CASSLARRLAGASYNEQFF.

The DNA for the CDR3 is TGTGCCAGCAGCTCAAGATTCGACAGCACCCGACGCTACAATGAGCAGTTCTTC. This gives the protein CASSSRFDSTRRYNEQFF. V is TRBV13 and J is TRBJ2-1; D is possibly TRBD1 (5 bases). The CDR3 has 18 residues. In germline, CDR1 is PRHDT, CDR2 FYEKMQ (reference sequence). Trimming stripped 4 bases from V and 3 bases from J, with 22 bases between.

V is TRBV7-9 and J is TRBJ2-7; D remains ambiguous. Trimming shortened V by 7 bases and J by 1 base, and 11 bases separated the two germline ends. There are 13 residues in the CDR3. Per the germline V gene, CDR1 is SEHNR and CDR2 is FQNEAQ (reference sequence). The DNA of the CDR3 is TGTGCCAGCACTCCTCCAGGATCCTACGAGCAGTACTTC. It specifies CASTPPGSYEQYF.

The chain recombines TRBV28 with TRBJ1-2, with 10 bases lining up with TRBD1. CDR1 MDHEN and CDR2 SYDVKM come from the germline V gene. V trimming: 4 bases; J trimming: 4 bases; junction bases outside the gene matches: 12. The CDR3 covers 17 residues. CDR3 protein: CASSSPGQGSGRYGYTF. Written as DNA, the CDR3 is TGTGCCAGCAGTTCCCCGGGACAGGGGAGTGGACGCTATGGCTACACCTTC.

The CDR3: CASKATGGTDTQYF. CDR3 DNA sequence: TGCGCCAGCAAGGCGACAGGGGGCACAGATACGCAGTATTTT. The rearrangement links TRBV10-1 to TRBJ2-3; 8 bases align to TRBD1. After removal of 7 bases from V and 1 base from J, the junction contained 4 bases not matched to a gene. Germline values: CDR1 WNHNN, CDR2 SYGVQD (reference sequence). The CDR3 loop spans 14 amino acids.

This clone was counted a single time. This rearrangement joins TRBV24-1 to TRBJ2-1; no firm D call. V lost 5 bases to trimming and J lost 8 bases, with 12 bases between them. This CDR3 has 13 amino acids. Germline V CDR1 and CDR2: KGHDR, SFDVKD. The CDR3 loop is CATSGAAVHEQFF. CDR3 nucleotides: TGTGCCACCAGTGGTGCGGCAGTCCATGAGCAGTTCTTC.

This sequence joins TRBV9 and TRBJ2-3; 7 bases match TRBD2. The CDR3 loop spans 17 amino acids. The V gene end was trimmed by 0 bases and the J gene end by 0 bases; junction bases not matched to a gene: 7. Germline CDR1 SGDLS, CDR2 YYNGEE. The CDR3 region is CASSVVETSLSTDTQYF. CDR3 coding DNA: TGTGCCAGCAGCGTAGTGGAGACTAGCCTTAGCACAGATACGCAGTATTTT.

V gene TRBV9 combines with J gene TRBJ2-7; D is possibly TRBD2 (5 bases). In germline, CDR1 is SGDLS, CDR2 YYNGEE. The V and J ends lost 2 bases and 3 bases respectively, with 12 bases between them. CDR3 length: 14 residues. CDR3 sequence reads: CASSVGVGDYEQYF. Here the CDR3 DNA reads TGTGCCAGCAGCGTTGGAGTGGGAGACTACGAGCAGTACTTC.

The V and J genes are TRBV5-1 and TRBJ2-1; 7 nucleotides line up with TRBD1. CDR3 length equals 15 residues. Germline loops: CDR1 SGHRS, CDR2 YFSETQ. V shed 0 bases and J 7 bases; nucleotides not matched to a gene: 7. The CDR3: CASSLEGGSGNEQFF. In DNA, the CDR3 is TGCGCCAGCAGCTTGGAAGGGGGCAGTGGTAATGAGCAGTTCTTC.

This clone was observed a single time. The gene calls are TRBV3-1 (or the pseudogene TRBV3-2) and TRBJ2-7; TRBD1 aligns across 8 bases. CDR1 is LGHDT and CDR2 is YNNKEL in the germline V gene (reference sequence). J was trimmed by 4 bases and V by 0 bases; bases with no gene match: 8. The CDR3 length is 16 residues. CDR3 sequence reads: CASSQDQGAVVYEQYF. In nucleotides, the CDR3 is TGTGCCAGCAGCCAAGATCAGGGGGCGGTGGTTTACGAGCAGTACTTC.

CDR3 bases: TGTGCCAGCACTTACCGACAGCTCCAAGAGACCCAGTACTTC. Translation: CASTYRQLQETQYF. This chain joins TRBV13 and TRBJ2-5, with TRBD1 as a possible D gene (5 bases). Germline loops: CDR1 PRHDT, CDR2 FYEKMQ (reference sequence). The ends were cut back, 7 bases at V and 1 base at J, with 13 bases in the middle. The CDR3 has 14 residues.

The chain carries TRBV5-1 and TRBJ1-2; D is unclear. The germline V gene has CDR1 SGHRS and CDR2 YFSETQ. Trimming took off 2 bases at V and 1 base at J, with 12 bases between the two ends. This CDR3 contains 15 residues. The CDR3 bases are TGCGCCAGCAGCTTTGGGCAAATGCTTAACTATGGCTACACCTTC. It encodes CASSFGQMLNYGYTF.

V usage is TRBV28 and J usage is TRBJ2-7; 15 bases agree with TRBD2. Germline CDR1 is MDHEN and CDR2 is SYDVKM. This CDR3 is built from 19 residues. Losses at the gene ends were 6 bases for V and 1 base for J; bases not matched to a gene: 13. The CDR3 region has the DNA TGTGCCAGCAGGTCTAGCGCCGGGACTAGCGGGAGGCATTCCTACGAGCAGTACTTC. Amino acid sequence: CASRSSAGTSGRHSYEQYF.

The chain links TRBV15 to TRBJ2-7; D is perhaps TRBD1 (5 bases). This CDR3 is built from 17 residues. CDR1 and CDR2 (germline): LNHNV, YYDKDF (reference sequence). Trimming took 0 bases from V and 3 from J, leaving 18 bases between them. The CDR3 is CATSRDLSGHDNYEQYF. The CDR3 DNA follows: TGTGCCACCAGCAGAGATCTTTCTGGACATGACAACTACGAGCAGTACTTC.

V is TRBV18 and J is TRBJ2-5; 14 bases line up with TRBD2. Germline V gives CDR1 KGHSH, CDR2 LQKENI. Unmatched junction bases numbered 11, after V lost 6 bases and J lost 5 bases. CDR3 length: 17 residues. This CDR3 is CASSAGTSGRGGETQYF. CDR3 DNA sequence: TGTGCCAGCTCCGCCGGGACTAGCGGGAGAGGAGGGGAGACCCAGTACTTC.

This chain links TRBV7-2 with TRBJ2-5, with 8 bases that match TRBD2. Germline values: CDR1 SGHTA, CDR2 FQGNSA. The CDR3 totals 14 residues. V lost 2 bases and J lost 4; bases outside the gene matches: 3. The CDR3 DNA reads as TGTGCCAGCAGCTTAATGCTAGCGGGAGAGACCCAGTACTTC. Residues: CASSLMLAGETQYF.

The chain joins TRBV4-2 to TRBJ1-1; the D gene is possibly TRBD1 (5 bases). The ends were cut back, 4 bases at V and 0 bases at J, with 12 bases in the middle. This CDR3 is built from 15 residues. Per the germline V gene, CDR1 is LGHNA and CDR2 is YNFKEQ. The CDR3 loop is CASSPSRVVNTEAFF. CDR3 bases: TGTGCCAGCAGCCCCAGCAGGGTTGTGAACACTGAAGCTTTCTTT.

The rearrangement joins TRBV11-2 to TRBJ2-3; 11 bases fit TRBD1. Germline V gene sequence: CDR1 SGHAT, CDR2 FQNNGV. The CDR3 spans 15 residues. Trimming removed 5 bases from V and 3 bases from J; junction bases left unmatched: 4. CDR3 region: CASSTGTGGTDTQYF. Here the CDR3 DNA reads TGTGCCAGCAGCACCGGGACAGGGGGGACAGATACGCAGTATTTT. The full variable domain, completed using reference TRBV11-2 and TRBJ2-3, is EAGVAQSPRYKIIEKRQSVAFWCNPISGHATLYWYQQILGQGPKLLIQFQNNGVVDDSQLPKDRFSAERLKGVDSTLKIQPAKLEDSAVYLCASSTGTGGTDTQYFGPGTRLTVL.

This clone has a handful of counts. J is TRBJ2-1 and V is TRBV7-8; 8 nucleotides line up with TRBD2. Germline values: CDR1 SGHVS, CDR2 FQNEAQ. V shed 7 bases, J shed 15 bases, and the junction held 11 bases outside the gene matches. This CDR3 is 12 amino acids long. The CDR3 nucleotides are TGTGCCAGCACCTACACCGGGACTAGAGTGTTCTTC. Translating gives CASTYTGTRVFF.

The V and J genes are TRBV5-1 and TRBJ2-3, with D possibly being TRBD2 (7 bases). The CDR3 loop spans 15 amino acids. Trimming shortened V by 3 bases and J by 6 bases, and 17 bases separated the two germline ends. Germline V gene sequence: CDR1 SGHRS, CDR2 YFSETQ. CDR3 sequence reads: CASSSSVGGPDTQYF. In DNA form, the CDR3 reads TGCGCCAGCAGCTCCTCAGTGGGGGGGCCCGATACGCAGTATTTT.

The V call is TRBV6-5, the J call TRBJ2-3, with a tentative D call TRBD1 (6 bases). This CDR3 has 15 residues. Germline V lookup: CDR1 MNHEY, CDR2 SVGAGI. V was shortened by 7 bases and J by 2 bases, with 16 bases between the two germline ends. CDR3 DNA sequence: TGTGCCAGCACGGAACTGGACAGAGACACAGATACGCAGTATTTT. As protein: CASTELDRDTDTQYF.

The chain combines TRBV2 with TRBJ2-1; the match to TRBD2 covers 12 bases. Germline V gene data show CDR1 as SNHLY and CDR2 as FYNNEI. Germline trimming cut 5 bases from V and 8 bases from J; bases unmatched to any gene: 10. The CDR3 totals 16 residues. The CDR3 region is CASSPSTSGGLDEQFF. The CDR3 coding sequence is TGTGCCAGCAGTCCAAGTACTAGCGGGGGGTTGGATGAGCAGTTCTTC.

The V gene is TRBV6-2 or TRBV6-3, the J gene TRBJ2-3; TRBD1 is a possible D gene (5 bases). The CDR3 covers 16 residues. Trimming stripped 4 bases from V and 4 bases from J, with 18 bases between. CDR1 is MNHEY and CDR2 is SVGEGT in the germline V gene. CDR3 in DNA: TGTGCCAGCAGTTCGCCCAGGGTGAGAAGTGCAGATACGCAGTATTTT. Translation: CASSSPRVRSADTQYF.

The rearrangement uses TRBV7-2 and TRBJ1-6; 8 bases match TRBD1. Germline-derived CDR1 and CDR2 are SGHTA and FQGNSA. V lost 5 bases to trimming and J lost 11 bases; unmatched junction nucleotides: 5. This CDR3 has 13 residues. The CDR3 reads CASSDHRGAPLHF. The CDR3 DNA is TGTGCCAGCAGCGACCACAGGGGGGCACCCCTCCACTTT.

The chain combines TRBV5-8 with TRBJ2-7; TRBD1 matches at 7 bases. Germline V gene sequence: CDR1 SGHTS, CDR2 YDEGEE. The V gene end was trimmed by 1 base and the J gene end by 3 bases; junction bases not matched to a gene: 7. This CDR3 contains 15 residues. The CDR3 reads CASSLRQGTLYEQYF. Written as DNA, the CDR3 is TGTGCCAGCAGCTTGAGACAGGGTACGCTCTACGAGCAGTACTTC.

The chain combines TRBV19 with TRBJ2-1, with TRBD2 as a possible D gene (5 bases). The V end was cut by 5 bases, the J end by 3 bases, with 8 bases between. Per germline, CDR1 LNHDA and CDR2 SQIVND (reference sequence). The CDR3 consists of 13 residues. The CDR3 spells CASSPDYYNEQFF. The CDR3 DNA sequence: TGTGCCAGTAGTCCCGACTACTACAATGAGCAGTTCTTC.

The V gene is TRBV28, the J gene TRBJ1-3, with D possibly TRBD1 on 6 matching bases. Per the germline V gene, CDR1 is MDHEN and CDR2 is SYDVKM. Trimming took 6 bases from V and 13 from J, leaving 25 bases between them. There are 15 residues in the CDR3. The CDR3 region is CASSSLDRNLPTIYF. CDR3 DNA sequence: TGTGCCAGCAGCTCCCTCGACAGGAATCTCCCCACAATATATTTT.

The V and J genes are TRBV7-9 and TRBJ2-2, with 9 nucleotides matching TRBD2. The CDR3 has 19 residues. Trimming at V came to 1 base and at J to 1 base, leaving 10 bases not matched to a gene. The V gene's germline CDR1 is SEHNR and CDR2 FQNEAQ (reference sequence). The CDR3 is CASSLEVVAGALNTGELFF. CDR3 nucleotide sequence: TGTGCCAGCAGCTTAGAGGTGGTAGCGGGGGCCTTGAACACCGGGGAGCTGTTTTTT.